The present TCR beta chain was sequenced within a study of shared clonotypes between healthy human individuals. The study's findings and limits: Inspection by rarefaction showed sorted-subset sequencing to be incomplete despite large depth.

The CDR3 loop spans 14 amino acids. V lost 0 bases and J lost 7, with 7 bases in between. Per germline, CDR1 LNHDA and CDR2 SQIVND (reference sequence). CD45RA-negative memory and CD45RA+ naive subsets were split from the CD4+ cells. Sorted-subset replicate PCR reactions were performed with approximately 200 ng DNA, corresponding to roughly 31,000 T cell genomes. Sequencing was performed with immunoSEQ multiplex PCR; in TCRdb, only in-frame clones are kept and a portion is missing. The table records roughly 2.4 million clones, 90% to 96% of them present only once. A remark on this clone: What it binds is unknown.

This clonotype originated in a young man in good health. The sample comprised naive CD4+ T cells sorted from blood. Noted subset: CD45RA+ positively selected. This sequence joins TRBV19 and TRBJ1-6; unclear D gene. The CDR3 spells CASSIDPQNSPLHF. DNA for the CDR3: TGTGCCAGTAGTATAGACCCACAGAATTCACCCCTCCACTTT.